Shown below are 8 T cell receptor beta chains from a single sample sequenced in a study of blood T cell repertoires in COVID-19 (dated by TCRdb to 2020 to 2021). The receptor library was made with the immunoSEQ multiplex PCR assay. The clones in this table, taken by TCRdb from immuneACCESS, are in-frame only. Not every clone is retained; where verified, under half of the shortfall comes from an unresolved V gene, and the cause of the rest is unknown. This sample has 150,000 to 200,000 clones in its table, and roughly four fifths of those were observed once. The top ten clonotypes cover roughly 11% of the sample. Sample: peripheral blood. The receptors come from a human donor in a cohort sampled during active COVID-19.

The J gene is TRBJ2-7, the V gene TRBV6-5; unclear D gene. The V gene's germline CDR1 is MNHEY and CDR2 SVGAGI. V was pared by 7 bases and J by 0 bases, with 13 bases between. The CDR3 sequence is 14 residues long. This CDR3 is CASIRGLSSYEQYF. In DNA, the CDR3 is TGTGCCAGCATCCGCGGCCTGAGCTCCTACGAGCAGTACTTC.

As to this clone: The junction does not match germline at one end; this may be a read error. The chain is built from TRBV7-7 and TRBJ2-7; 8 positions match TRBD1. This CDR3 is built from 13 residues. Germline V gene lookup returns CDR1 SSHAT and CDR2 FNYEAQ (reference sequence). CDR3 DNA: TGTGCTAGCAGCGCAGGGGGCGGGTACGAGCAGTACTTC. Residues: CASSAGGGYEQYF.

This CDR3 reads CASSLESRDSGELFF. CDR3 coding DNA: TGTGCCAGCAGCTTAGAATCCCGGGACTCCGGGGAGCTGTTTTTT. J is TRBJ2-2 and V is TRBV7-9; D is perhaps TRBD2 (6 bases). The CDR3 sequence is 15 residues long. V was trimmed by 1 base and J by 6 bases, leaving 12 bases between them. Germline V gene lookup returns CDR1 SEHNR and CDR2 FQNEAQ (reference sequence).

The V and J genes are TRBV15 and TRBJ1-1; D not certain. Trimming removed 5 bases at V and 4 bases at J, with 8 bases between. CDR1 is LNHNV and CDR2 is YYDKDF in the germline V gene (reference sequence). This CDR3 has 12 amino acids. The DNA for the CDR3 is TGTGCCACCAGCCCCGGGTTCACTGAAGCTTTCTTT. Amino acid sequence: CATSPGFTEAFF.

The chain recombines TRBV9 with TRBJ1-1; D unresolved. Trimming pared 0 bases from V and 8 bases from J, leaving 14 bases between. The CDR3 covers 14 residues. In germline, CDR1 is SGDLS, CDR2 YYNGEE. CDR3 coding DNA: TGTGCCAGCAGCGTAGGGGCAGCTGCGGGGGAAGCTTTCTTT. This gives the protein CASSVGAAAGEAFF.

This clone has more than one count but fewer than ten. The gene calls are TRBV28 and TRBJ1-2; TRBD1 matches 7 bases. Per germline, CDR1 MDHEN and CDR2 SYDVKM. The CDR3 loop spans 12 amino acids. J was trimmed by 8 bases and V by 7 bases; bases with no gene match: 7. This CDR3 is CASTPDRSGYTF. The CDR3, as DNA: TGTGCCAGCACCCCGGACAGGTCCGGCTACACCTTC.

The rearrangement joins TRBV4-1 to TRBJ1-5; D possibly corresponds to TRBD1 (5 bases). CDR1 is MGHRA and CDR2 is YSYEKL in the germline V gene. The CDR3 contains 17 residues. Between the trimmed V and J ends, which lost 4 bases and 2 bases, there was a span of 18 bases. The CDR3 reads CASSLSEGLAGNQPQHF. CDR3 bases: TGCGCCAGCAGCCTTTCCGAGGGGCTAGCGGGCAATCAGCCCCAGCATTTT.

The chain couples TRBV12-5 to TRBJ2-7; D might be TRBD1 (6 bases). Germline V gene data show CDR1 as LGHNT and CDR2 as FRNRAP. This CDR3 has 14 residues. The V gene lost 5 bases and the J gene lost 7 bases, with 18 bases spanning the gap. CDR3 DNA: TGTGCTAGTGGTGACGGTCTGGGGGCGGTGGAGCAGTACTTC. This translates into CASGDGLGAVEQYF.